These 29 T cell receptor beta chains were all obtained from the same sample, sequenced in a study of monozygotic twins with inflammatory bowel disease (dated by TCRdb to the late 2010s). Libraries were prepared through 5' RACE. The sequencer was an Illumina HiSeq 2500. After reprocessing by TCRdb, each CDR3 protein sequence is one entry, and no DNA is given. For this sample, the table gives a few hundred thousand distinct CDR3 sequences. The ten largest clones represent around 2.5% of the sample. The sequenced sample consisted of blood. The receptor set was obtained from a human donor with ulcerative colitis or Crohn's disease, or a healthy co-twin of an affected twin (not recorded which).

This chain joins TRBV28 and TRBJ2-3; TCRdb names TRBD2, which stays unverified in the absence of DNA. The CDR3 extends over 17 amino acids. CDR1 is MDHEN, CDR2 SYDVKM, per germline. The CDR3 loop reads CASSLPKREGRGDTQYF.

This sequence joins TRBV28 and TRBJ2-7; TCRdb proposes TRBD1, but this gene call is untestable without DNA. CDR3 length equals 12 residues. Germline-derived CDR1 and CDR2 are MDHEN and SYDVKM. CDR3 sequence reads: CASSAGPYEQYF.

The chain couples TRBV5-1 to TRBJ1-2; the D call of TRBD1 rests on TCRdb alone, since no DNA is present to check it. The CDR3 is 14 amino acids. CDR1 and CDR2 (germline): SGHRS, YFSETQ. The CDR3 here is CASSLTGTGGSYTF.

The chain uses TRBV20-1 and TRBJ1-4; lacking DNA, the TRBD1 call made by TCRdb goes unchecked. Germline V lookup: CDR1 DFQATT, CDR2 SNEGSKA (reference sequence). This CDR3 region has 15 residues. This CDR3 is CSARTLHGTVEKLFF.

This chain uses TRBV5-1 with TRBJ2-3; TCRdb indicates TRBD2, and absent DNA this call remains unverified. Germline assignment: CDR1 SGHRS and CDR2 YFSETQ. This CDR3 spans 19 amino acids. This CDR3 is CASSLFTGLAGGPADTQYF.

The chain uses TRBV3-1 and TRBJ2-1. Germline V gene data show CDR1 as LGHDT and CDR2 as YNNKEL (reference sequence). The CDR3 has 18 residues. CDR3 sequence: CASSQDLAGRFYDNEQFF.

The CDR3 sequence is CSANSGVGEQFF. The J gene is TRBJ2-1, the V gene TRBV20-1. Germline V gene sequence: CDR1 DFQATT, CDR2 SNEGSKA (reference sequence). The CDR3 is 12 amino acids.

V usage is TRBV11-2 and J usage is TRBJ2-2; there is no DNA to check the TCRdb D call of TRBD1. This CDR3 spans 15 amino acids. CDR1 is SGHAT, CDR2 FQNNGV, per germline. The CDR3: CASSLAGRGTGELFF.

This chain connects TRBV29-1 to TRBJ1-4. The V gene's germline CDR1 is SQVTM and CDR2 ANQGSEA. CDR3 length equals 15 residues. CDR3 sequence: CSAGRERATNEKLFF.

The V and J genes are TRBV20-1 and TRBJ2-5; no DNA is available, so the TRBD2 call from TCRdb remains unchecked. The CDR3 consists of 15 residues. CDR1 and CDR2 (germline): DFQATT, SNEGSKA (reference sequence). The CDR3 loop is CSASGAGGPQETQYF.

The chain combines TRBV27 with TRBJ2-7; TCRdb indicates TRBD1, and absent DNA this call remains unverified. Looked up from germline, CDR1 is MNHEY and CDR2 is SMNVEV (reference sequence). CDR3 length equals 13 residues. CDR3 residues: CASSPGRVGEQYF.

The chain carries TRBV14 and TRBJ2-7; as DNA is missing, the TRBD1 call by TCRdb cannot be tested. The length of the CDR3 is 17 residues. CDR1 is SGHDN and CDR2 is FVKESK in the germline V gene. CDR3 sequence reads: CASSPLKGREGSYEQYF.

The genes are TRBV3-1 and TRBJ2-5. Germline CDR1 LGHDT, CDR2 YNNKEL (reference sequence). This CDR3 has 13 amino acids. CDR3 amino acids: CASSQEIQETQYF.

The genes are TRBV21-1 and TRBJ1-5; TCRdb's assignment of TRBD1 cannot be checked, as there is no DNA. TRBV21-1 is a documented pseudogene. This CDR3 has 16 amino acids. CDR3 protein: CASTRGRELSNQPQHF.

V is TRBV6-5 and J is TRBJ1-4. From germline, CDR1 is MNHEY and CDR2 SVGAGI. The CDR3 is 11 amino acids. The CDR3 loop is CASSYEGKLFF.

The chain is built from TRBV27 and TRBJ2-7; with no DNA, the TCRdb D assignment of TRBD2 cannot be verified. This CDR3 spans 13 amino acids. Germline V gene data show CDR1 as MNHEY and CDR2 as SMNVEV (reference sequence). CDR3 region: CASRPGGYYEQYF.

V is TRBV20-1 and J is TRBJ2-5; the D call from TCRdb, TRBD1, cannot be confirmed without DNA. This CDR3 is built from 15 residues. Looked up from germline, CDR1 is DFQATT and CDR2 is SNEGSKA (reference sequence). The CDR3 is CSARVLPGSQETQYF.

The J gene is TRBJ2-2, the V gene TRBV30. This CDR3 has 12 residues. The germline CDR1 and CDR2 sequences are GTSNPN and SVGIG (reference sequence). The CDR3 spells CAWRADTGELFF.

The chain is built from TRBV20-1 and TRBJ1-1. The germline V gene has CDR1 DFQATT and CDR2 SNEGSKA (reference sequence). CDR3 size: 14 residues. The CDR3 here is CSASAAGTNTEAFF.

The chain couples TRBV12-3 or TRBV12-4 to TRBJ1-3; TCRdb's assignment of TRBD1 cannot be checked, as there is no DNA. The CDR3 has 15 amino acids. The CDR3 loop is CASSHTGGNGNTIYF.

CDR3 sequence: CSARAGTILFSGANVLTF. The chain uses TRBV20-1 and TRBJ2-6; without DNA, the TCRdb call of TRBD1 cannot be checked. Germline CDR1 is DFQATT and CDR2 is SNEGSKA (reference sequence). The CDR3 runs 18 residues.

The chain links TRBV7-6 to TRBJ1-2; the TCRdb call, TRBD1, lacks DNA for checking. From germline, CDR1 is SGHVS and CDR2 FNYEAQ. The CDR3 covers 13 residues. The CDR3 loop is CASSPTTGYGYTF.

The CDR3 reads CASSYTTLTDTQYF. This rearrangement joins TRBV6-5 to TRBJ2-3. Germline V gives CDR1 MNHEY, CDR2 SVGAGI. This CDR3 contains 14 residues.

The chain carries TRBV18 and TRBJ2-1; TCRdb gives TRBD2 as the D gene, but with no DNA this cannot be confirmed. This CDR3 is 15 amino acids long. CDR1 and CDR2 (germline): KGHSH, LQKENI. CDR3 in amino acids: CASSPVTSGDNEQFF.

The chain carries TRBV6-5 and TRBJ2-1; TCRdb lists TRBD2, though no DNA is available to test this call. The germline V gene encodes CDR1 MNHEY and CDR2 SVGAGI. The CDR3 is 13 amino acids. The CDR3 is CASRRLAGDEQFF.

The V call is TRBV11-2, the J call TRBJ2-2; the TRBD1 assignment by TCRdb is unverifiable without DNA. Germline lookup yields CDR1 SGHAT and CDR2 FQNNGV. This CDR3 has 19 amino acids. Here the CDR3 reads CASSPFQTGTFLFTGELFF. Filled out from reference TRBV11-2 and TRBJ2-2, the complete variable domain reads EAGVAQSPRYKIIEKRQSVAFWCNPISGHATLYWYQQILGQGPKLLIQFQNNGVVDDSQLPKDRFSAERLKGVDSTLKIQPAKLEDSAVYLCASSPFQTGTFLFTGELFFGEGSRLTVL.

V usage is TRBV7-9 and J usage is TRBJ1-1; TCRdb outputs TRBD1, but without DNA this stays unchecked. Germline loops: CDR1 SEHNR, CDR2 FQNEAQ (reference sequence). The CDR3 has 13 residues. This CDR3 reads CASSLADRAKAFF.

The rearrangement links TRBV19 to TRBJ2-1; TCRdb reports TRBD1, a call that lacks DNA to check it against. This CDR3 region has 16 residues. Germline loops: CDR1 LNHDA, CDR2 SQIVND (reference sequence). CDR3 amino acids: CASSRRPGTGYNEQFF.

The CDR3 is CASSQVSGSNYGYTF. V gene TRBV4-1 combines with J gene TRBJ1-2. CDR3 length: 15 residues. CDR1 and CDR2 from the germline V gene are MGHRA and YSYEKL.